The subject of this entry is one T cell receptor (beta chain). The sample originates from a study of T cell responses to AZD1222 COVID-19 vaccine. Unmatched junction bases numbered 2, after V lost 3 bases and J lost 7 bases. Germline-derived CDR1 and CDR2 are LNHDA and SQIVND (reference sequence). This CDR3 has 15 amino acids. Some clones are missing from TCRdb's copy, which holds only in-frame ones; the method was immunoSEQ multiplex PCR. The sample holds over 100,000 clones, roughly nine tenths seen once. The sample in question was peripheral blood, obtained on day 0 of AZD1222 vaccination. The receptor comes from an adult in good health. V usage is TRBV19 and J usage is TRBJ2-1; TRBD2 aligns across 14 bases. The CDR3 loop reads CASSIRLAGGNEQFF. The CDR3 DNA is TGTGCCAGTAGTATTAGACTAGCGGGAGGGAATGAGCAGTTCTTC. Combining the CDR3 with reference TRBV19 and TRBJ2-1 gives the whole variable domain DGGITQSPKYLFRKEGQNVTLSCEQNLNHDAMYWYRQDPGQGLRLIYYSQIVNDFQKGDIAEGYSVSREKKESFPLTVTSAQKNPTAFYLCASSIRLAGGNEQFFGPGTRLTVL.